This T cell receptor beta chain was identified in a study of HIV-infected patients and healthy controls. As for the study in general: CD8 counts did not change consistently during early therapy; the CD4:CD8 ratio climbed slightly.

Study results and limitations: CDR3 sharing between individuals was lower in HIV-infected patients than in healthy controls. In healthy controls, MAIT alpha CDR3s were common; in HIV+ repertoires, severely depleted.

This clonotype was observed many times. The target antigen is unknown. About 500 ng RNA was reverse transcribed with alpha and beta constant-region primers. Using multiplexing indices, alpha and beta chain libraries were generated apart by chain-specific third strand synthesis. A 12-nucleotide barcode per molecule came from two concatenated random hexamers added pre-amplification. A single record per CDR3 protein comes from TCRdb applying MiXCR to the 5' RACE reads. The sample consists of about 10,000 distinct CDR3 sequences, over 9.5% of them appearing once. All unsorted peripheral T cells were captured because whole blood was used without fractionation. The sequences come from blood, collected before antiretroviral therapy. This receptor was taken from an adult with HIV infection.

CDR3 residues: CASSLSGTGAGELFF. DNA of the CDR3: TGCGCCAGCAGCTTGTCGGGGACCGGGGCCGGGGAGCTGTTTTTT. The chain uses TRBV5-1 and TRBJ2-2; the D call may be TRBD1 or TRBD2 (5 bases each). There are 15 residues in the CDR3. With 1 base removed from V and 6 bases from J, the gap between germline ends came to 13 bases. Germline V gene lookup returns CDR1 SGHRS and CDR2 YFSETQ.